The sequence of this T cell receptor (beta chain) was determined in a study of shared T cell receptors in the human thymus. This clone occurred a few times. The data were produced by immunoSEQ multiplex PCR, yet TCRdb's version contains in-frame clones alone and is incomplete. This sample has some 400,000 clones, with around 95% found just once. This CDR3 is 14 amino acids long. Per germline, CDR1 SGHDN and CDR2 FVKESK. V lost 0 bases, J lost 1 base, and 6 bases lay in between. Sequencing was performed on thymocytes. This clonotype originated in a human donor. The gene calls are TRBV14 and TRBJ1-1; TRBD1 might be the D (6 bases). The CDR3 nucleotides are TGTGCCAGCAGCCAAGAGGGGGCGAACACTGAAGCTTTCTTT. This codes for CASSQEGANTEAFF.